A selection of T cell receptor beta chains follows, all from one sample in a study of T cells expressing NK-cell markers. TCRdb reprocessed the 5' RACE reads and keeps a single row for each CDR3 protein, giving no DNA. The specimen's table records about 460,000 distinct CDR3 sequences. Material: blood T cells: a sorted CD56 or NKG2C T cell subset, CD4+ or CD8+ T cells, or bulk PBMC T cells (not recorded which). The receptors originated from a woman between 45 and 60 years old in good health. The CDR3 runs from the conserved cysteine through the conserved F or W.

j_call,v_call,cdr3_aa
TRBJ2-1,TRBV13,CASSPAVRAGGPNEQFF
TRBJ2-3,TRBV20-1,CSAPPQGDTQYF
TRBJ2-5,TRBV15,CATSRASGSQETQYF
TRBJ1-1,TRBV20-1,CSATQDPGTEAFF
TRBJ1-2,TRBV13,CASSLGAFPGQGRMDGYTF
TRBJ2-1,TRBV4-2,CASSQEVRPGGDYNEQFF
TRBJ2-4,TRBV29-1,CSVGGGTKNIQYF
TRBJ2-1,TRBV5-1,CASSLSGTSSANEQFF
TRBJ2-2,TRBV11-2,CASRITGTRNTGELFF
TRBJ2-2,TRBV12-5,CASGMGGELFF
TRBJ2-5,TRBV6-1,CASSDGSGRGETQYF
TRBJ1-1,TRBV5-1,CASSLSIGPLTTEAFF
TRBJ2-2,TRBV29-1,CSVAFPGTAGPGELFF
TRBJ1-5,TRBV10-2,CASSESGTGDGQPQHF
TRBJ1-5,TRBV11-2,CASSLLPGRPNQPQHF
TRBJ1-1,TRBV20-1,CSANLPGRDTEAFF
TRBJ2-1,TRBV11-2,CASSFSSGSGVEQFF
TRBJ1-4,TRBV7-9,CASSLSRAPNEKLFF
TRBJ1-5,TRBV30,CAWSGGGNQPQHF
TRBJ2-1,TRBV24-1,CATSGGRISEQFF
TRBJ2-7,TRBV7-2,CASSRTGTYEQYF
TRBJ2-7,TRBV29-1,CSVGVATVEQYF